The 27 T cell receptor beta chains listed next were all sequenced from one sample in a study of blood T cell repertoires in COVID-19. Only in-frame clones appear in the TCRdb table, and some are missing; sequencing was by immunoSEQ multiplex PCR. Among a few hundred thousand clones listed, about 87% were seen once. The sequenced sample was PBMCs or T cells enriched from blood (not recorded which). These receptor sequences come from a man aged 30-40 years who had recovered from COVID-19.

This chain connects TRBV6-5 to TRBJ1-4; no reliable D call. The CDR3 runs to 14 residues. The V gene's germline CDR1 is MNHEY and CDR2 SVGAGI. The V gene lost 6 bases and the J gene lost 7 bases, with 15 bases spanning the gap. The CDR3 nucleotides are TGTGCCAGCAGCGCTCAGCGGGCAGGTGAAAAACTGTTTTTT. It encodes CASSAQRAGEKLFF.

The chain links TRBV29-1 to TRBJ2-2; the match to TRBD1 covers 12 bases. The CDR3 runs to 14 residues. V trimming: 6 bases; J trimming: 6 bases; junction bases outside the gene matches: 5. Germline CDR1 and CDR2: SQVTM and ANQGSEA. The CDR3 region is CSVLGQGAPGELFF. CDR3 coding DNA: TGCAGCGTCCTGGGACAGGGGGCGCCCGGGGAGCTGTTTTTT.

The genes are TRBV5-1 and TRBJ2-3, with TRBD1 identical over 12 bases. The junction had 10 bases not matched to a gene; V was cut back by 0 bases and J by 5 bases. The CDR3 totals 18 residues. Germline V gene data show CDR1 as SGHRS and CDR2 as YFSETQ. CDR3 region: CASSLEAWGQGARDTQYF. CDR3 nucleotides: TGCGCCAGCAGCTTGGAGGCGTGGGGACAGGGGGCTAGAGATACGCAGTATTTT.

This chain uses TRBV11-2 with TRBJ2-7, with a possible D match to TRBD1 (6 bases). CDR3 length: 16 amino acids. V lost 2 bases and J lost 6, with 20 bases in between. CDR1 is SGHAT, CDR2 FQNNGV, per germline. The CDR3 bases are TGTGCCAGCAGCTTATTGTCCGGTGGCAGGGGACGCGAGCAGTACTTC. Amino acid sequence: CASSLLSGGRGREQYF.

This sequence joins TRBV5-4 and TRBJ2-3, with 7 positions matching TRBD2. This CDR3 is 15 amino acids long. Trimming took 3 bases from V and 1 from J; bases not matched to a gene: 5. Germline CDR1 is SGHNT and CDR2 is YYREEE (reference sequence). Here the CDR3 reads CASSSNLAGTDTQYF. The CDR3 DNA follows: TGTGCCAGCAGCTCGAATCTAGCGGGCACAGATACGCAGTATTTT.

The chain is built from TRBV4-2 and TRBJ1-2, with D unresolved. This CDR3 comprises 18 residues. V lost 1 base and J lost 1, with 19 bases in between. The germline gives CDR1 LGHNA, CDR2 YNFKEQ. The DNA for the CDR3 is TGTGCCAGCAGCCAAGTCCCCCCTCCGGCAGGACTTAACTATGGCTACACCTTC. As protein: CASSQVPPPAGLNYGYTF.

The gene calls are TRBV14 and TRBJ2-7, with D possibly TRBD2 on 6 matching bases. This CDR3 is built from 14 residues. Germline assignment: CDR1 SGHDN and CDR2 FVKESK. V shed 3 bases and J shed 8 bases, with 17 bases lying between them. The CDR3 spells CASSQGPGRMKQYF. CDR3 sequence (DNA): TGTGCCAGCAGCCAGGGACCCGGGAGAATGAAGCAGTACTTC.

The V call is TRBV6-4, the J call TRBJ2-2, with no clear D. Trimming took off 6 bases at V and 2 bases at J, with 10 bases between the two ends. The CDR3 is 14 amino acids. CDR1 is MRHNA and CDR2 is SNTAGT in the germline V gene. The CDR3 reads CASRNAGNTGELFF. CDR3 sequence (DNA): TGTGCCAGCAGAAACGCAGGCAACACCGGGGAGCTGTTTTTT.

The V call is TRBV4-3, the J call TRBJ1-4; D is undetermined. V was trimmed by 1 base and J by 6 bases, leaving 15 bases between them. Germline V gene data show CDR1 as LGHNA and CDR2 as YSLEER. CDR3 length: 16 residues. For the CDR3, the DNA is TGCGCCAGCAGCCAAGGACAAGGCAGCGGGGATGAAAAACTGTTTTTT. Protein product: CASSQGQGSGDEKLFF.

The gene calls are TRBV5-1 and TRBJ1-5; 8 bases are a match to TRBD1. Per germline, CDR1 SGHRS and CDR2 YFSETQ. This CDR3 comprises 15 residues. After removal of 3 bases from V and 3 bases from J, the junction contained 5 bases not matched to a gene. The CDR3 spells CASSSTGVDNQPQHF. For the CDR3, the DNA is TGCGCCAGCAGCTCGACAGGGGTTGACAATCAGCCCCAGCATTTT. Based on the CDR3 plus reference TRBV5-1 and TRBJ1-5, the full variable domain is KAGVTQTPRYLIKTRGQQVTLSCSPISGHRSVSWYQQTPGQGLQFLFEYFSETQRNKGNFPGRFSGRQFSNSRSEMNVSTLELGDSALYLCASSSTGVDNQPQHFGDGTRLSIL.

The V gene is TRBV20-1, the J gene TRBJ2-2; D is undetermined. The CDR3 length is 11 residues. With 6 bases removed from V and 4 bases from J, the gap between germline ends came to 6 bases. Germline V gene data show CDR1 as DFQATT and CDR2 as SNEGSKA (reference sequence). CDR3 bases: TGCAGTGCATACATCACCGGGGAGCTGTTTTTT. It translates to CSAYITGELFF.

This clone was detected only once. The chain links TRBV10-1 to TRBJ2-3; TRBD1 might be the D (5 bases). CDR1 WNHNN and CDR2 SYGVQD come from the germline V gene (reference sequence). Trimming took 10 bases from V and 2 from J, leaving 13 bases between them. The CDR3 runs 13 residues. In DNA, the CDR3 is TGCGCCACCGGCAGGGCCCACACAGATACGCAGTATTTT. This codes for CATGRAHTDTQYF.

This chain links TRBV15 with TRBJ1-3; TRBD1 agrees at 8 bases. From germline, CDR1 is LNHNV and CDR2 YYDKDF (reference sequence). The CDR3 totals 14 residues. After removal of 8 bases from V and 0 bases from J, the junction contained 3 bases not matched to a gene. As DNA, the CDR3 is TGTGCCACCCGAACAGGGGGCTCTGGAAACACCATATATTTT. The encoded protein is CATRTGGSGNTIYF.

The rearrangement uses TRBV5-1 and TRBJ1-2, with D possibly TRBD1 on 5 matching bases. CDR3 size: 14 residues. CDR1 and CDR2 (germline): SGHRS, YFSETQ. The ends were cut back, 0 bases at V and 9 bases at J, with 15 bases in the middle. The CDR3 spells CASSLGGTGVSYTF. CDR3 nucleotides: TGCGCCAGCAGCTTGGGGGGCACAGGAGTTAGCTACACCTTC.

The chain combines TRBV19 with TRBJ1-4; tentatively, D is TRBD1 (5 bases). There are 14 residues in the CDR3. The germline V gene encodes CDR1 LNHDA and CDR2 SQIVND (reference sequence). Between the trimmed V and J ends, which lost 7 bases and 7 bases, there was a span of 16 bases. The CDR3: CASTIPGEGEKLFF. The CDR3 DNA follows: TGTGCCAGTACCATACCGGGGGAAGGTGAAAAACTGTTTTTT.

The chain has TRBV6-1 and TRBJ1-2; TRBD1 matches 8 bases. The CDR3 is 16 residues long. Germline V gene lookup returns CDR1 MNHNS and CDR2 SASEGT. The trim removed 2 bases at V and 6 bases at J, leaving 11 bases unmatched. The CDR3 sequence: CASSERGQGALDGYTF. In DNA form, the CDR3 reads TGTGCCAGCAGTGAAAGGGGGCAGGGGGCATTGGATGGCTACACCTTC.

The chain carries TRBV11-3 and TRBJ2-3; 8 bases are shared with TRBD1. V lost 5 bases, J lost 1 base, and 11 bases stayed unmatched. CDR3 length: 17 amino acids. Germline V lookup: CDR1 SGHNT, CDR2 YENEEA. CDR3 amino acids: CASSGRQGLWGTDTQYF. In DNA form, the CDR3 reads TGTGCCAGCAGCGGACGACAGGGGTTGTGGGGCACAGATACGCAGTATTTT.

The chain combines TRBV5-1 with TRBJ2-7; possible D gene TRBD1, 5 bases. Trimming cost V 4 bases and J 0 bases, with 14 bases left between them. The CDR3 covers 15 residues. The V gene's germline CDR1 is SGHRS and CDR2 YFSETQ. The CDR3 spells CASSPTAPYSYEQYF. The CDR3 DNA reads as TGCGCCAGCAGCCCGACAGCTCCTTACTCCTACGAGCAGTACTTC.

This sequence joins TRBV14 and TRBJ2-2; maybe TRBD1 (6 bases). With 7 bases removed from V and 3 bases from J, the gap between germline ends came to 18 bases. This CDR3 has 16 residues. CDR1 and CDR2 (germline): SGHDN, FVKESK. This chain's CDR3 is CASTKTGLTYTGELFF. The CDR3 DNA reads as TGTGCCAGCACAAAGACAGGACTGACTTACACCGGGGAGCTGTTTTTT.

The chain recombines TRBV7-9 with TRBJ2-7, with TRBD2 matching over 11 bases. Trimming cost V 5 bases and J 4 bases; bases outside gene matches: 7. CDR1 is SEHNR, CDR2 FQNEAQ, per germline (reference sequence). The CDR3 is 15 amino acids. As DNA, the CDR3 is TGTGCCAGCAGCGACGTAGCGGGAGGGAAGTACGAGCAGTACTTC. Translated, it gives CASSDVAGGKYEQYF.

This clone was observed once. This rearrangement joins TRBV19 to TRBJ2-3; D unresolved. From germline, CDR1 is LNHDA and CDR2 SQIVND (reference sequence). Trimming shortened V by 3 bases and J by 5 bases, and 15 bases separated the two germline ends. CDR3 length: 15 residues. CDR3 sequence: CASSMEPAVGDTQYF. CDR3 sequence (DNA): TGTGCCAGTAGTATGGAGCCAGCAGTCGGAGATACGCAGTATTTT.

The rearrangement links TRBV7-2 to TRBJ2-3, with TRBD1 identical over 11 bases. V trimming: 5 bases; J trimming: 0 bases; junction bases outside the gene matches: 4. The CDR3 runs 16 residues. Germline V gives CDR1 SGHTA, CDR2 FQGNSA. The CDR3 protein is CASSAGTGGSTDTQYF. As DNA, the CDR3 is TGTGCCAGCAGCGCAGGGACAGGGGGGAGCACAGATACGCAGTATTTT.

CDR3 loop: CASSYSAGGGEQFF. The CDR3 nucleotides are TGTGCCAGCTCCTACAGCGCGGGAGGCGGTGAGCAGTTCTTC. J is TRBJ2-1 and V is TRBV18; 8 bases fit TRBD2. Per germline, CDR1 KGHSH and CDR2 LQKENI. J gave up 9 bases and V 6 bases, and 10 bases lay outside the gene matches. The CDR3 sequence is 14 residues long.

This chain links TRBV6-1 with TRBJ1-5; perhaps TRBD1 as D (6 bases). V lost 3 bases and J 7 bases, leaving 10 bases between the germline ends. Germline lookup yields CDR1 MNHNS and CDR2 SASEGT. CDR3 length: 13 residues. The CDR3 DNA is TGTGCCAGCAGTGAGGGGGCCGGCCAGCCCCAGCATTTT. It translates to CASSEGAGQPQHF.

The chain joins TRBV15 to TRBJ1-2, with 7 bases that match TRBD1. Germline V gene lookup returns CDR1 LNHNV and CDR2 YYDKDF (reference sequence). V lost 6 bases to trimming and J lost 7 bases; unmatched junction nucleotides: 11. The length of the CDR3 is 14 residues. The CDR3 DNA sequence: TGTGCCACCAGTGAGGCAGGGGGTTTGTTTGGCTACACCTTC. This gives the protein CATSEAGGLFGYTF.

J is TRBJ2-5 and V is TRBV18; TRBD1 matches at 7 bases. This CDR3 has 16 residues. Germline loops: CDR1 KGHSH, CDR2 LQKENI. After removal of 1 base from V and 2 bases from J, the junction contained 7 bases not matched to a gene. In nucleotides, the CDR3 is TGTGCCAGCTCACCACTCGGGACAGCAAGACAAGAGACCCAGTACTTC. The encoded protein is CASSPLGTARQETQYF.

The chain uses TRBV27 and TRBJ1-5, with 10 bases identical to TRBD1. Trimming took 6 bases from V and 6 from J; bases not matched to a gene: 5. The CDR3 length is 14 residues. Germline V CDR1 and CDR2: MNHEY, SMNVEV (reference sequence). The CDR3 loop is CASRTGGERQPQHF. Here the CDR3 DNA reads TGTGCCAGCAGGACAGGGGGCGAACGTCAGCCCCAGCATTTT.